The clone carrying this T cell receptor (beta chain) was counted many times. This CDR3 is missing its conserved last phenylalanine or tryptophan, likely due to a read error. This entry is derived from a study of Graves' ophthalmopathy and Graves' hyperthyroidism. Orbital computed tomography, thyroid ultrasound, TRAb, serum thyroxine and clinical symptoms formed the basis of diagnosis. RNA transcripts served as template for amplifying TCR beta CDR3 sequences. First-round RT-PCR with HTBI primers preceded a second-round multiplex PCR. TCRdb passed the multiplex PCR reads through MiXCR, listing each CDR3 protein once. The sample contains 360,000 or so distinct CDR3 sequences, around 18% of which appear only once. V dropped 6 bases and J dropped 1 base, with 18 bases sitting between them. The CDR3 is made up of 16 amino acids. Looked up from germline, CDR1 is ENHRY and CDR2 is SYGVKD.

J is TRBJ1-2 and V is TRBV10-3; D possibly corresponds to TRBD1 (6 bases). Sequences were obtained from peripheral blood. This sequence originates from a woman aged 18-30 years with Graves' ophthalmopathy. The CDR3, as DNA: TGTGCCATCAGCCTCCGGGGGCAGGGACATAACTATGGCTACACCCTC. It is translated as CAISLRGQGHNYGYTL.